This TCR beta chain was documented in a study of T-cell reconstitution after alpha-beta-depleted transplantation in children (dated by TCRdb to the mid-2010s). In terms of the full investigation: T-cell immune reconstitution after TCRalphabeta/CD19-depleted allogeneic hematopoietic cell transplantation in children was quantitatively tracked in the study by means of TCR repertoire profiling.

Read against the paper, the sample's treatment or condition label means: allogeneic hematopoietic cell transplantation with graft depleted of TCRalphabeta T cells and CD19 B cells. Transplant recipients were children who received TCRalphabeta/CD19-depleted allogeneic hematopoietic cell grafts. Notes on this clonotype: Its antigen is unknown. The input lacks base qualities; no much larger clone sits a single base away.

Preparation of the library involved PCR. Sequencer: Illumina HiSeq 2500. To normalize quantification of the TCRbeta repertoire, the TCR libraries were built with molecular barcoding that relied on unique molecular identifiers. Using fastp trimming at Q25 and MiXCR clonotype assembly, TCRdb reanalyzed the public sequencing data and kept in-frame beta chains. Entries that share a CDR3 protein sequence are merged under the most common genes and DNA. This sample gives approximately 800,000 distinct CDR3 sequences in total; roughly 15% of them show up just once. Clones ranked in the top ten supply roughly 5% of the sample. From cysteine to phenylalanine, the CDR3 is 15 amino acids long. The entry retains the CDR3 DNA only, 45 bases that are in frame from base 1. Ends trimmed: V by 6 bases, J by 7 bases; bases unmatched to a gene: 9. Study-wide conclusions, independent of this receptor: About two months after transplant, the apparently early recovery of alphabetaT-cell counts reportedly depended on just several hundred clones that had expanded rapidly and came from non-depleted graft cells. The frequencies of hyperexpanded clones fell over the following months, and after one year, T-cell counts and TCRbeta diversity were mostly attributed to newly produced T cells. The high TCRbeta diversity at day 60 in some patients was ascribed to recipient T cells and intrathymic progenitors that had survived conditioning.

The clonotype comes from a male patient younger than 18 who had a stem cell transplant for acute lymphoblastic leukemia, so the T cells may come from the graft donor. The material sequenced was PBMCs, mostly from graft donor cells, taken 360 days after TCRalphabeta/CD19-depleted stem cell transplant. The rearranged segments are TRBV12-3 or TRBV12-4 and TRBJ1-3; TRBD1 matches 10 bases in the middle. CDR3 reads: CASSRRTGGVNTIYF. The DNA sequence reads TGTGCCAGCAGCCGCAGGACAGGGGGGGTGAACACCATATATTTT.